The TCR beta chain described here comes from a study of shared clonotypes between healthy human individuals. Method: immunoSEQ multiplex PCR; TCRdb's copy keeps in-frame clones and lacks some. The sample has about 2.1 million clones, roughly 93% seen once. This CDR3 comprises 14 residues. The J segment lost 2 bases and the V segment lost 7 bases, leaving 9 bases of the junction unmatched. Per germline, CDR1 SGHRS and CDR2 YFSETQ. It was CD45RO-negative cells, positively selected for CCR7, that made up naive CD8 cells, with terminally differentiated effector memory CD45RA+ cells excluded. The specimen was naive CD8+ T cells from PBMCs. The TCR was taken from a young man in good health. Some clones in this sample may be carry-over from other donors' samples. The genes are TRBV5-1 and TRBJ2-7; 7 bases map to TRBD1. In DNA form, the CDR3 reads TGCGCCAGCGGAAACAGACAGGGCGCCTACGAGCAGTACTTC. It is translated as CASGNRQGAYEQYF.